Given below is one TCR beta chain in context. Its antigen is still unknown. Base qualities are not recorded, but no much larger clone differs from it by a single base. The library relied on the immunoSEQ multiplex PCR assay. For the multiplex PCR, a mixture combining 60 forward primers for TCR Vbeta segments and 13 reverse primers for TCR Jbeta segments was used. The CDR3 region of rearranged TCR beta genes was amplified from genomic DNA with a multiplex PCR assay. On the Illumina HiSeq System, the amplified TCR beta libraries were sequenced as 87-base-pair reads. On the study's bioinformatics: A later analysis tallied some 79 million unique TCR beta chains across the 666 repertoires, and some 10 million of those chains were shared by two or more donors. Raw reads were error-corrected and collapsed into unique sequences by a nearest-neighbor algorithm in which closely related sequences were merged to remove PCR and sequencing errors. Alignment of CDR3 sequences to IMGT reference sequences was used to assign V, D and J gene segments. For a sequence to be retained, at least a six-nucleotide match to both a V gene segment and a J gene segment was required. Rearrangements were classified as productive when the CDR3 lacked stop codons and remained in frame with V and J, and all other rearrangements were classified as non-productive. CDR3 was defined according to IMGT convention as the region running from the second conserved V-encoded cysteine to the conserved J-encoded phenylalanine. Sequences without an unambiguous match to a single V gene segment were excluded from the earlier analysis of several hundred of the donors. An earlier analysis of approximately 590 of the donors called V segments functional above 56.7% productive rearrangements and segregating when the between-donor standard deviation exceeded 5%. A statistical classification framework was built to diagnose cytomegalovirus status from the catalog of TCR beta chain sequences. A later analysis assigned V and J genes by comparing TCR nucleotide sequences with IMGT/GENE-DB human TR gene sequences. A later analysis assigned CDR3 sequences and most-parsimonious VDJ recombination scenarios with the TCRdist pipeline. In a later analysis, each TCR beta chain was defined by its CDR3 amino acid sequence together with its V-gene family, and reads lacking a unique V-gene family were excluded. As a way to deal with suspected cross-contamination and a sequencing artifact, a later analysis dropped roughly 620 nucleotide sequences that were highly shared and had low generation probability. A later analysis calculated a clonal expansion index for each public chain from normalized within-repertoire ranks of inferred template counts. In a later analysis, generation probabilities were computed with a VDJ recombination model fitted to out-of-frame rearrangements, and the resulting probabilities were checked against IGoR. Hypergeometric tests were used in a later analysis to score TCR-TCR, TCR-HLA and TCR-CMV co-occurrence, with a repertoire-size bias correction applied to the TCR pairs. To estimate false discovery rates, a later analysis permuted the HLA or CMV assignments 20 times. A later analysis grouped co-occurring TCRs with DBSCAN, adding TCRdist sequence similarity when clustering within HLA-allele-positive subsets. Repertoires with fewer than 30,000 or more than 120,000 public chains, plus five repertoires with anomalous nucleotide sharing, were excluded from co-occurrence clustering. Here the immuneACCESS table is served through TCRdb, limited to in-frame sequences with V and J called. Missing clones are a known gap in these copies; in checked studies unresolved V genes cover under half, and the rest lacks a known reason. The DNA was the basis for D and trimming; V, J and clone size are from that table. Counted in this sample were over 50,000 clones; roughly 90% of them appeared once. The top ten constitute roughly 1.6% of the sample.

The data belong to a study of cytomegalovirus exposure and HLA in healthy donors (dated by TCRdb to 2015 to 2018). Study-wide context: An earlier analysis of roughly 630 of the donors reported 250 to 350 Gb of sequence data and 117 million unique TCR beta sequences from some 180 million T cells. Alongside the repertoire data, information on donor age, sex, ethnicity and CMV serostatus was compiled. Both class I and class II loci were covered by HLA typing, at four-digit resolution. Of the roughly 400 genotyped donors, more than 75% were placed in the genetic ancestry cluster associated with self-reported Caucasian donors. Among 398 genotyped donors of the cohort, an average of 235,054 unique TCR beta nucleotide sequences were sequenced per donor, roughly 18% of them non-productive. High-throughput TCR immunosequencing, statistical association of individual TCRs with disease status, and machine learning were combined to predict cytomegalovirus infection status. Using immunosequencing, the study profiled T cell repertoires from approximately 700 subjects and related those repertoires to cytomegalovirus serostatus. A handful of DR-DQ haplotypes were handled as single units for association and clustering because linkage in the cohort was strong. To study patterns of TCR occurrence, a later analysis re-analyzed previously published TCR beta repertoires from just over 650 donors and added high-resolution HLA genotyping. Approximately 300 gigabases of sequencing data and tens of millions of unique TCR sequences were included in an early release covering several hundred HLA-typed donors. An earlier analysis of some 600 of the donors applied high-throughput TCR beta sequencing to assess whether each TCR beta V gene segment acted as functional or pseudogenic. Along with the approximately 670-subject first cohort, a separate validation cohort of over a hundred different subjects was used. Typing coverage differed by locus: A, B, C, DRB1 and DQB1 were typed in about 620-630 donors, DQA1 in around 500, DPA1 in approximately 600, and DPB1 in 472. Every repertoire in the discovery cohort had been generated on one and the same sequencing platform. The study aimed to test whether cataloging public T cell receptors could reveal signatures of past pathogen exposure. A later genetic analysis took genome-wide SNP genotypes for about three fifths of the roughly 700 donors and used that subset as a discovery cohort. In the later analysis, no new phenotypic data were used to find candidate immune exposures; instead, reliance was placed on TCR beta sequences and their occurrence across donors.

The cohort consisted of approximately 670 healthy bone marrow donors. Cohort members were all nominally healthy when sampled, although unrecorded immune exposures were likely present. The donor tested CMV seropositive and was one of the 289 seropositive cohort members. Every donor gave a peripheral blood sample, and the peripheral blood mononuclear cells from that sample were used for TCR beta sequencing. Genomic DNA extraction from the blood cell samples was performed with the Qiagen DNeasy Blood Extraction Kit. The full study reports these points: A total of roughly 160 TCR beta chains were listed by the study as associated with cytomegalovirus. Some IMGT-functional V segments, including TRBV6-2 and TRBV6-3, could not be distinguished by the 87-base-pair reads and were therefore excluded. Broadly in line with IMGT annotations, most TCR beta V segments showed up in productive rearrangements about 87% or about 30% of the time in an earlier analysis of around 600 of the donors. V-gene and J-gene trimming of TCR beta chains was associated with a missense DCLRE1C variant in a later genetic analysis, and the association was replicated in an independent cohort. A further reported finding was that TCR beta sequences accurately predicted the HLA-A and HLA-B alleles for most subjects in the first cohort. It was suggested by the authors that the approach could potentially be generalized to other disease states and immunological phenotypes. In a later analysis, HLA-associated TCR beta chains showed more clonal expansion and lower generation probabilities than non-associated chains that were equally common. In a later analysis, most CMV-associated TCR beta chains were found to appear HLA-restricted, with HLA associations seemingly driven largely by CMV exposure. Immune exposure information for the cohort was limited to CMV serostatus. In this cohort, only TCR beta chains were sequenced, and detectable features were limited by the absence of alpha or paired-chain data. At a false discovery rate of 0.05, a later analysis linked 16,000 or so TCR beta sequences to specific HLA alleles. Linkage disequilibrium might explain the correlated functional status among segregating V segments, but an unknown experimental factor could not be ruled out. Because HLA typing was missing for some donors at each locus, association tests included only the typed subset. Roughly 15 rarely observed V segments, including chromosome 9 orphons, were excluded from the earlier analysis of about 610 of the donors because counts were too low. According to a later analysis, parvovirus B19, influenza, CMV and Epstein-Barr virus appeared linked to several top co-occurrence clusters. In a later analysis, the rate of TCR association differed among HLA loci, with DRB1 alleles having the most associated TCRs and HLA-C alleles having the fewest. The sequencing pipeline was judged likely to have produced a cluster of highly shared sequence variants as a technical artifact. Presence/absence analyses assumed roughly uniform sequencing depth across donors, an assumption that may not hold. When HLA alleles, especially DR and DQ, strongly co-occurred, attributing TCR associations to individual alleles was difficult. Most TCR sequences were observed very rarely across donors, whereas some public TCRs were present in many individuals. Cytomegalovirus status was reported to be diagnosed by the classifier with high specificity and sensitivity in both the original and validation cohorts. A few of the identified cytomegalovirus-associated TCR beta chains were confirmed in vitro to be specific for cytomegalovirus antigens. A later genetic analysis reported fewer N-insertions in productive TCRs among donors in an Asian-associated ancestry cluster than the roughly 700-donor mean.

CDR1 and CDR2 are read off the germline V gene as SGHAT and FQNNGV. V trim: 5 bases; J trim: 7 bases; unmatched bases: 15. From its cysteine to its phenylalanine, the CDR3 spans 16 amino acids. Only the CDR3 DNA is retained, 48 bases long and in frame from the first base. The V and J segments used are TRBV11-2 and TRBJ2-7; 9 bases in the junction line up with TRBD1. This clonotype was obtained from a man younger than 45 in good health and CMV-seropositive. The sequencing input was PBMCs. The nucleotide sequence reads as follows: TGTGCCAGCAGCCTCATCTTCGACAGGGGGGTGAGGGAGCAGTACTTC. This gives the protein CASSLIFDRGVREQYF.